This T cell receptor (beta chain) was found in a study of blood T cells in healthy people across ages. Overall study results and limits: Per million T cells, TCR beta diversity dropped roughly linearly as age increased.

A sample-barcoded 5' primer and a J-beta primer mix were used in a second PCR of roughly 7 to 12 cycles. A 12-random-nucleotide template-switch adaptor tagged each cDNA molecule. TCRdb re-derived calls from the 5' RACE reads in MiXCR, one entry per CDR3 protein. The table lists approximately 820,000 distinct CDR3 sequences, under 55% of them singletons. Comment on this clonotype: Its antigen remains unidentified.

CDR3 length: 15 amino acids. Germline CDR1 is LNHNV and CDR2 is YYDKDF (reference sequence). The V segment lost 0 bases and the J segment 4 bases; nucleotides outside the gene matches: 2. Material for sequencing was blood. The TCR originated in a man between 60 and 75 years old in good health. The gene calls are TRBV15 and TRBJ2-3; TRBD1 matches at 9 bases. CDR3 region: CATSREQGAPDTQYF. Written as DNA, the CDR3 is TGTGCCACCAGCAGAGAACAGGGGGCCCCAGATACGCAGTATTTT.